One and the same sample provided the 23 T cell receptor beta chains below, sequenced in a study of control samples from healthy donors and cancer patients. Using immunoSEQ multiplex PCR, the repertoire was profiled, and TCRdb retains in-frame clones only, with some absent. The data contain about 40,000 clones, about 94% of them seen just once; the ten biggest clones take up roughly 4%. The sequenced material came from blood. These receptors originate from a woman in her fifties or sixties in good health.

This clone was detected once. The CDR3, as DNA: TGCGCCAGCAGCTTGGGGACAGGGGGCGCTTCACCCCTCCACTTT. The encoded protein is CASSLGTGGASPLHF. The V call is TRBV5-1, the J call TRBJ1-6, with 11 bases that match TRBD1. Per germline, CDR1 SGHRS and CDR2 YFSETQ. The CDR3 spans 15 residues. V lost 0 bases, J lost 9 bases, and 2 bases stayed unmatched.

This clone appeared a single time. The J gene is TRBJ2-3, the V gene TRBV27, with 10 nucleotides matching TRBD2. The CDR3 contains 15 residues. Germline V gene sequence: CDR1 MNHEY, CDR2 SMNVEV (reference sequence). Trimming at V came to 5 bases and at J to 3 bases, leaving 5 bases not matched to a gene. The CDR3 region has the DNA TGTGCCAGCAGTCCTAGACTAGCGGGTACAGATACGCAGTATTTT. As protein: CASSPRLAGTDTQYF.

The chain joins TRBV11-2 to TRBJ1-2; 7 nucleotides align to TRBD1. The CDR3 spans 15 residues. V dropped 3 bases and J dropped 4; count of bases not matched to a gene: 8. Germline values: CDR1 SGHAT, CDR2 FQNNGV. The CDR3 DNA reads as TGTGCCAGCAGCTTCGAGGGGGCTGCCGCCTATGGCTACACCTTC. Amino acids: CASSFEGAAAYGYTF.

The chain recombines TRBV7-6 with TRBJ2-5, with 8 nucleotides matching TRBD2. This CDR3 contains 16 residues. V lost 3 bases to trimming and J lost 4 bases; unmatched junction nucleotides: 10. Germline V CDR1 and CDR2: SGHVS, FNYEAQ. CDR3 protein: CASSFPSGGGRETQYF. In DNA, the CDR3 is TGTGCCAGCAGCTTCCCTTCCGGGGGGGGTAGAGAGACCCAGTACTTC.

This clone was picked up one time. This chain connects TRBV7-8 to TRBJ2-3, with D unresolved. The CDR3 covers 12 residues. Deletions cut 5 bases from V and 6 bases from J, with 9 bases between. Germline CDR1 SGHVS, CDR2 FQNEAQ. CDR3 loop: CASSPHLDTQYF. CDR3 coding DNA: TGTGCCAGCAGCCCCCATTTGGATACGCAGTATTTT.

Only a few counts were recorded for this clone. J is TRBJ2-1 and V is TRBV9; the match to TRBD1 covers 9 bases. V lost 3 bases, J lost 8 bases, and 9 bases stayed unmatched. CDR3 size: 15 residues. Germline V lookup: CDR1 SGDLS, CDR2 YYNGEE. CDR3 in DNA: TGTGCCAGCAGCGCCACCGGGACAGGGATCGATGAGCAGTTCTTC. Translated: CASSATGTGIDEQFF.

The rearrangement links TRBV7-2 to TRBJ1-1; D is ambiguous. V was cut by 3 bases and J by 0 bases, with 8 bases left in between. CDR1 and CDR2 from the germline V gene are SGHTA and FQGNSA. The CDR3 covers 14 residues. The CDR3 DNA reads TGTGCCAGCAGCTTCAGACGATTGAACACTGAAGCTTTCTTT. It encodes CASSFRRLNTEAFF.

The chain combines TRBV3-1 (or the pseudogene TRBV3-2) with TRBJ1-3, with TRBD1 matching over 8 bases. J gave up 3 bases and V 2 bases, and 6 bases lay outside the gene matches. The length of the CDR3 is 16 residues. CDR1 and CDR2 from the germline V gene are LGHDT and YNNKEL (reference sequence). The CDR3: CASSQSATGVGNTIYF. CDR3 in DNA: TGTGCCAGCAGCCAAAGCGCGACAGGGGTTGGAAACACCATATATTTT.

This chain uses TRBV28 with TRBJ1-6; 10 bases map to TRBD1. The CDR3 runs to 15 residues. Germline V gene sequence: CDR1 MDHEN, CDR2 SYDVKM. V lost 6 bases and J lost 7; bases outside the gene matches: 6. The CDR3 coding sequence is TGTGCCAGCAGACCGAGACAGGGGGCGAATTCACCCCTCCACTTT. Residues: CASRPRQGANSPLHF.

The chain uses TRBV2 and TRBJ2-7; tentative D call: TRBD1 (6 bases). The CDR3 covers 15 residues. The ends were cut back, 7 bases at V and 0 bases at J, with 16 bases in the middle. CDR1 is SNHLY and CDR2 is FYNNEI in the germline V gene. In nucleotides, the CDR3 is TGTGCCAGCACACGGGTCAGGGGTGGCTCCTACGAGCAGTACTTC. Amino acid sequence: CASTRVRGGSYEQYF.

The DNA for the CDR3 is TGTGCCACCATTCCCAACAGGGGGGACGAAAAACTGTTTTTT. Translating gives CATIPNRGDEKLFF. The genes are TRBV2 and TRBJ1-4, with 8 bases that match TRBD1. The J segment lost 8 bases and the V segment lost 10 bases, leaving 12 bases of the junction unmatched. The CDR3 has 14 amino acids. Germline-derived CDR1 and CDR2 are SNHLY and FYNNEI.

Only a few counts were recorded for this clone. The rearrangement joins TRBV30 to TRBJ1-3; D gene unclear. V lost 8 bases, J lost 0 bases, and 5 bases lay in between. CDR1 and CDR2 (germline): GTSNPN, SVGIG (reference sequence). This CDR3 has 11 residues. Written as DNA, the CDR3 is TGTGCCCGGGGCTCTGGAAACACCATATATTTT. Protein sequence: CARGSGNTIYF.

The chain links TRBV6-4 to TRBJ1-5; unclear D gene. This CDR3 has 16 amino acids. Germline values: CDR1 MRHNA, CDR2 SNTAGT. With 7 bases removed from V and 4 bases from J, the gap between germline ends came to 20 bases. The CDR3 nucleotides read TGTGCCAGCACCCCCTTGCCGGGTATTGGGAATCAGCCCCAGCATTTT. Amino acid sequence: CASTPLPGIGNQPQHF.

The J gene is TRBJ2-3, the V gene TRBV28; 8 nucleotides align to TRBD2. Trimming took 3 bases from V and 3 from J; bases not matched to a gene: 2. Germline V gene lookup returns CDR1 MDHEN and CDR2 SYDVKM. The CDR3 loop spans 14 amino acids. The CDR3 coding sequence is TGTGCCAGCAGTTTCTTAGCGGGGACAGATACGCAGTATTTT. It specifies CASSFLAGTDTQYF.

The chain links TRBV6-4 to TRBJ1-4; 10 nucleotides match TRBD1. Germline values: CDR1 MRHNA, CDR2 SNTAGT. Losses at the gene ends were 6 bases for V and 0 bases for J; bases not matched to a gene: 4. The CDR3 covers 16 residues. CDR3 residues: CASRRDRGSTNEKLFF. The DNA of the CDR3 is TGTGCCAGCAGAAGGGACAGGGGATCAACTAATGAAAAACTGTTTTTT.

The chain joins TRBV4-3 to TRBJ2-4; D is perhaps TRBD2 (7 bases). The ends were cut back, 1 base at V and 6 bases at J, with 13 bases in the middle. CDR3 length: 15 amino acids. The germline CDR1 and CDR2 sequences are LGHNA and YSLEER. The CDR3 reads CASSQVWGGANIQYF. In nucleotides, the CDR3 is TGCGCCAGCAGCCAAGTTTGGGGGGGCGCAAACATTCAGTACTTC.

This chain links TRBV4-3 with TRBJ2-2; possible D gene TRBD1, 6 bases. Germline CDR1 is LGHNA and CDR2 is YSLEER. V was shortened by 0 bases and J by 1 base, with 9 bases between the two germline ends. The CDR3 contains 16 residues. The CDR3 loop reads CASSQDQGRNTGELFF. The CDR3 nucleotides are TGCGCCAGCAGCCAAGATCAGGGGAGGAACACCGGGGAGCTGTTTTTT.

V is TRBV15 and J is TRBJ2-7; D is undetermined. Germline V gives CDR1 LNHNV, CDR2 YYDKDF (reference sequence). CDR3 length: 13 amino acids. With 1 base removed from V and 4 bases from J, the gap between germline ends came to 8 bases. CDR3 DNA: TGTGCCACCAGCAGAGCAAGGAGATACGAGCAGTACTTC. Amino acid sequence: CATSRARRYEQYF.

V gene TRBV19 combines with J gene TRBJ2-1; possible D gene TRBD1, 6 bases. Germline loops: CDR1 LNHDA, CDR2 SQIVND (reference sequence). Trimming left V 7 bases short and J 9 bases short, with 16 bases between. The CDR3 totals 13 residues. The CDR3 region is CASMPPSRGEQFF. CDR3 DNA sequence: TGTGCCAGTATGCCGCCTAGCAGGGGTGAGCAGTTCTTC.

The chain joins TRBV18 to TRBJ1-2; TRBD1 aligns across 9 bases. Germline V lookup: CDR1 KGHSH, CDR2 LQKENI. The V segment lost 7 bases and the J segment 8 bases; nucleotides outside the gene matches: 17. CDR3 size: 16 residues. CDR3 in DNA: TGTGCCAGCTACCGGGGACAGGGCCCCTCCGGTGAAGGCTACACCTTC. Its protein is CASYRGQGPSGEGYTF.

The chain joins TRBV5-1 to TRBJ1-2; no clear D gene. The CDR3 is 12 residues long. V lost 1 base to trimming and J lost 6 bases, with 7 bases between them. Germline-derived CDR1 and CDR2 are SGHRS and YFSETQ. This CDR3 reads CASSLSFDGYTF. In DNA form, the CDR3 reads TGCGCCAGCAGCTTGTCTTTCGATGGCTACACCTTC.

CDR3 sequence: CASNQGASEAFF. CDR3 coding DNA: TGTGCCAGTAATCAGGGCGCAAGTGAAGCTTTCTTT. V usage is TRBV19 and J usage is TRBJ1-1, with D possibly TRBD1 on 5 matching bases. The V and J ends lost 7 bases and 7 bases respectively, with 13 bases between them. This CDR3 contains 12 residues. Germline lookup yields CDR1 LNHDA and CDR2 SQIVND (reference sequence).

This chain uses TRBV5-1 with TRBJ2-2; D is perhaps TRBD2 (6 bases). The CDR3 totals 15 residues. The germline gives CDR1 SGHRS, CDR2 YFSETQ. The ends were cut back, 0 bases at V and 5 bases at J, with 11 bases in the middle. CDR3 sequence: CASSLAVGGTGELFF. The CDR3 bases are TGCGCCAGCAGCTTGGCCGTCGGGGGAACCGGGGAGCTGTTTTTT.